These 27 T cell receptor beta chains came from one sample sequenced in a study of blood T cell repertoires in COVID-19. Measured with immunoSEQ multiplex PCR; TCRdb has only the in-frame clones, and not every one. The sample yields fewer than 70,000 clones, approximately 88% seen once. The specimen was peripheral blood. Every receptor here comes from a human donor in a cohort sampled during active COVID-19.

The chain combines TRBV27 with TRBJ2-7; the match to TRBD2 covers 7 bases. The CDR3 has 13 amino acids. Germline values: CDR1 MNHEY, CDR2 SMNVEV (reference sequence). J lost 0 bases, V lost 6 bases, and 2 bases had no gene match. CDR3 sequence reads: CASSGGISYEQYF. Written as DNA, the CDR3 is TGTGCCAGCAGCGGGGGGATCTCCTACGAGCAGTACTTC.

Only a few counts were recorded for this clone. The chain employs TRBV7-2 and TRBJ2-3, with D possibly TRBD1 on 5 matching bases. This CDR3 comprises 15 residues. The ends were cut back, 0 bases at V and 2 bases at J, with 9 bases in the middle. The germline V gene encodes CDR1 SGHTA and CDR2 FQGNSA. The CDR3: CASSLAAGITDTQYF. The CDR3 coding sequence is TGTGCCAGCAGCTTAGCGGCAGGGATCACAGATACGCAGTATTTT.

The chain joins TRBV5-8 to TRBJ1-2, with 9 bases matching TRBD1. This CDR3 has 16 amino acids. Germline V CDR1 and CDR2: SGHTS, YDEGEE. V lost 3 bases to trimming and J lost 2 bases; unmatched junction nucleotides: 8. CDR3 nucleotide sequence: TGTGCCAGCAGCTCGGGACAGGGTTCCCTGAACTATGGCTACACCTTC. Translating it yields CASSSGQGSLNYGYTF.

CDR3 sequence (DNA): TGTGCCTGGAGTTTGAGGGCTAACTATGGCTACACCTTC. Residues: CAWSLRANYGYTF. This chain links TRBV30 with TRBJ1-2; unclear D gene. The germline V and J ends were trimmed by 2 bases and 0 bases, with 7 bases remaining between them. This CDR3 comprises 13 residues. Germline CDR1 reads GTSNPN; CDR2 reads SVGIG (reference sequence).

The V and J genes are TRBV14 and TRBJ2-3; D call uncertain. V was clipped by 1 base and J by 9 bases, with 8 bases between them. The germline V gene encodes CDR1 SGHDN and CDR2 FVKESK. The CDR3 loop spans 12 amino acids. The CDR3 protein is CASSQGLFTQYF. The CDR3 coding sequence is TGTGCCAGCAGCCAAGGACTGTTCACGCAGTATTTT.

The chain combines TRBV28 with TRBJ1-6; TRBD1 matches 9 bases. The V segment lost 2 bases and the J segment 8 bases; nucleotides outside the gene matches: 4. Looked up from germline, CDR1 is MDHEN and CDR2 is SYDVKM. CDR3 length: 15 amino acids. The CDR3 is CASSLGDRVYSPLHF. The DNA for the CDR3 is TGTGCCAGCAGTTTAGGGGACAGGGTTTATTCACCCCTCCACTTT.

The rearrangement links TRBV3-1 (or the pseudogene TRBV3-2) to TRBJ1-1, with D perhaps TRBD1 (5 bases). V was shortened by 1 base and J by 10 bases, with 10 bases between the two germline ends. Germline assignment: CDR1 LGHDT and CDR2 YNNKEL (reference sequence). The CDR3 loop spans 12 amino acids. CDR3 loop: CASSQVQGRAFF. In DNA form, the CDR3 reads TGTGCCAGCAGCCAAGTTCAGGGAAGAGCTTTCTTT.

This clone was seen only once. The chain combines TRBV10-3 with TRBJ2-2, with 8 bases matching TRBD1. Germline loops: CDR1 ENHRY, CDR2 SYGVKD. The CDR3 length is 15 residues. The V segment lost 2 bases and the J segment 2 bases; nucleotides outside the gene matches: 1. CDR3 sequence reads: CAISEDRGNTGELFF. CDR3 DNA: TGTGCCATCAGTGAGGACAGGGGAAACACCGGGGAGCTGTTTTTT.

The rearrangement uses TRBV3-1 (or the pseudogene TRBV3-2) and TRBJ1-1, with TRBD1 as a possible D gene (5 bases). From germline, CDR1 is LGHDT and CDR2 YNNKEL (reference sequence). V was pared by 5 bases and J by 0 bases, with 13 bases between. This CDR3 has 15 amino acids. The CDR3 DNA follows: TGTGCCAGCAGCTCCCCGACAGTTCTGAACACTGAAGCTTTCTTT. Translated: CASSSPTVLNTEAFF.

The chain has TRBV2 and TRBJ2-2; possible D gene TRBD1, 6 bases. Germline-derived CDR1 and CDR2 are SNHLY and FYNNEI. Trimming left V 8 bases short and J 5 bases short, with 15 bases between. This CDR3 comprises 14 residues. The CDR3 nucleotides read TGTGCCAGCGGGGAAACAGGGTCGACCGGGGAGCTGTTTTTT. This codes for CASGETGSTGELFF.

The V call is TRBV2, the J call TRBJ2-7, with 7 bases that match TRBD2. V shed 3 bases and J 2 bases; nucleotides not matched to a gene: 7. This CDR3 has 15 amino acids. CDR1 is SNHLY and CDR2 is FYNNEI in the germline V gene. The CDR3 is CASSEGRAKPYEQYF. The CDR3 coding sequence is TGTGCCAGCAGTGAGGGGAGGGCCAAACCCTACGAGCAGTACTTC. Full variable domain (missing parts from reference TRBV2 and TRBJ2-7): EPEVTQTPSHQVTQMGQEVILRCVPISNHLYFYWYRQILGQKVEFLVSFYNNEISEKSEIFDDQFSVERPDGSNFTLKIRSTKLEDSAMYFCASSEGRAKPYEQYFGPGTRLTVT.

This sequence joins TRBV5-1 and TRBJ1-5; perhaps TRBD1 as D (5 bases). The germline gives CDR1 SGHRS, CDR2 YFSETQ. V was clipped by 0 bases and J by 9 bases, with 10 bases between them. The CDR3 is 13 amino acids. The CDR3 region has the DNA TGCGCCAGCAGCTTGGCAGGGAGGTCGCCCCAGCATTTT. This encodes CASSLAGRSPQHF.

The rearrangement joins TRBV28 to TRBJ1-1, with a possible D match to TRBD1 (6 bases). Germline V lookup: CDR1 MDHEN, CDR2 SYDVKM. This CDR3 is built from 13 residues. With 6 bases removed from V and 4 bases from J, the gap between germline ends came to 12 bases. This chain's CDR3 is CASRRTEVTEAFF. CDR3 nucleotides: TGTGCCAGCAGACGGACAGAGGTCACTGAAGCTTTCTTT.

The table lists this clone with a few counts. This chain joins TRBV6-1 and TRBJ2-1, with D hard to call. CDR3 length: 13 residues. CDR1 is MNHNS, CDR2 SASEGT, per germline. The V gene lost 3 bases and the J gene lost 5 bases, with 8 bases spanning the gap. The CDR3 nucleotides read TGTGCCAGCAGTGAGGGCAGAAACAATGAGCAGTTCTTC. Amino acid sequence: CASSEGRNNEQFF.

The chain recombines TRBV6-5 with TRBJ2-3; a possible D gene is TRBD2 (6 bases). Germline CDR1 reads MNHEY; CDR2 reads SVGAGI. The CDR3 length is 13 residues. Trimming shortened V by 2 bases and J by 5 bases, and 8 bases separated the two germline ends. The CDR3 is CASSYRAGDTQYF. The CDR3, as DNA: TGTGCCAGCAGTTACAGAGCGGGAGATACGCAGTATTTT.

The J gene is TRBJ2-1, the V gene TRBV7-3; 9 nucleotides align to TRBD2. J lost 10 bases, V lost 4 bases, and 8 bases had no gene match. CDR3 length: 14 amino acids. CDR1 is SGHTA and CDR2 is FQGTGA in the germline V gene. The CDR3 nucleotides read TGTGCCAGCAGCTCTTCCCCTGCGGGAGGGGAGCAGTTCTTC. Its translation: CASSSSPAGGEQFF.

V usage is TRBV9 and J usage is TRBJ2-1; 9 bases are a match to TRBD2. V was clipped by 4 bases and J by 5 bases; unmatched bases: 7. This CDR3 has 15 residues. CDR1 and CDR2 from the germline V gene are SGDLS and YYNGEE. CDR3 coding DNA: TGTGCCAGCAGCCCCGATAGCGGGAGAGACAATGAGCAGTTCTTC. It translates to CASSPDSGRDNEQFF.

The CDR3 spells CASSQLGRGINTEAFF. The CDR3 DNA follows: TGTGCCAGCAGCCAGCTAGGTCGGGGGATTAACACTGAAGCTTTCTTT. This chain links TRBV3-1 (or the pseudogene TRBV3-2) with TRBJ1-1, with D possibly TRBD1 on 5 matching bases. This CDR3 comprises 16 residues. Germline CDR1 LGHDT, CDR2 YNNKEL (reference sequence). V lost 3 bases and J lost 2, with 16 bases in between.

This clone appeared a single time. This chain links TRBV19 with TRBJ1-1; D might be TRBD1 (6 bases). Trimming cost V 5 bases and J 1 base, with 11 bases left between them. In germline, CDR1 is LNHDA, CDR2 SQIVND (reference sequence). The length of the CDR3 is 14 residues. CDR3 in DNA: TGTGCCAGTAGTCTACAGGGTGGGAACACTGAAGCTTTCTTT. Its protein is CASSLQGGNTEAFF.

The chain has TRBV18 and TRBJ2-7; 7 nucleotides match TRBD2. CDR3 length: 11 amino acids. V lost 4 bases and J lost 9; bases outside the gene matches: 3. CDR1 is KGHSH, CDR2 LQKENI, per germline. The CDR3 bases are TGTGCCAGCTCACAAACGGGGGGGCAGTACTTC. Translating gives CASSQTGGQYF.

The genes are TRBV28 and TRBJ1-6; D might be TRBD1 (5 bases). Germline V gene data show CDR1 as MDHEN and CDR2 as SYDVKM. The CDR3 sequence is 16 residues long. The ends were cut back, 5 bases at V and 8 bases at J, with 19 bases in the middle. CDR3 DNA sequence: TGTGCCAGCAGTCCAGGCGGGGGGATACTGCATTCACCCCTCCACTTT. Its translation: CASSPGGGILHSPLHF.

The V and J genes are TRBV13 and TRBJ2-1, with 8 bases aligning to TRBD1. V dropped 5 bases and J dropped 4; count of bases not matched to a gene: 10. From germline, CDR1 is PRHDT and CDR2 FYEKMQ (reference sequence). The CDR3 is 16 residues long. The CDR3 protein is CASSTRDRGHYNEQFF. In DNA form, the CDR3 reads TGTGCCAGCAGCACGCGCGACAGGGGACATTACAATGAGCAGTTCTTC.

The V call is TRBV5-1, the J call TRBJ2-7, with 7 bases lining up with TRBD1. This CDR3 region has 15 residues. CDR1 is SGHRS and CDR2 is YFSETQ in the germline V gene. V was clipped by 5 bases and J by 0 bases; unmatched bases: 8. As DNA, the CDR3 is TGCGCCAGCAGACCCGGGACAGCGATCTCCTACGAGCAGTACTTC. It encodes CASRPGTAISYEQYF.

The chain carries TRBV4-1 and TRBJ2-3, with TRBD2 matching over 10 bases. The CDR3 covers 18 residues. V was clipped by 6 bases and J by 3 bases; unmatched bases: 15. CDR1 MGHRA and CDR2 YSYEKL come from the germline V gene. The CDR3 DNA follows: TGCGCCAGCAGGCGGTCTGGAGGAGCGGGGGGGAGGACAGATACGCAGTATTTT. It is translated as CASRRSGGAGGRTDTQYF.

The genes are TRBV28 and TRBJ1-1, with D maybe TRBD1 (6 bases). The CDR3 totals 12 residues. Germline loops: CDR1 MDHEN, CDR2 SYDVKM. V lost 5 bases and J lost 9, with 13 bases in between. Written as DNA, the CDR3 is TGTGCCAGCAGTCGAGGACAGAATAAAGCTTTCTTT. The encoded protein is CASSRGQNKAFF.

This chain links TRBV10-1 with TRBJ1-1; no reliable D call. The germline gives CDR1 WNHNN, CDR2 SYGVQD (reference sequence). There are 15 residues in the CDR3. Trimming took 0 bases from V and 4 from J, leaving 12 bases between them. The CDR3 DNA follows: TGCGCCAGCAGTGAGTCGATGTTCGGTGGCACTGAAGCTTTCTTT. This codes for CASSESMFGGTEAFF.

The chain has TRBV29-1 and TRBJ1-1, with D possibly being TRBD1 (5 bases). The germline V gene encodes CDR1 SQVTM and CDR2 ANQGSEA. Trimming left V 6 bases short and J 0 bases short, with 11 bases between. This CDR3 has 13 amino acids. The chain's CDR3 is CSVRGLLNTEAFF. The CDR3 DNA sequence: TGCAGCGTCCGGGGACTCTTGAACACTGAAGCTTTCTTT.